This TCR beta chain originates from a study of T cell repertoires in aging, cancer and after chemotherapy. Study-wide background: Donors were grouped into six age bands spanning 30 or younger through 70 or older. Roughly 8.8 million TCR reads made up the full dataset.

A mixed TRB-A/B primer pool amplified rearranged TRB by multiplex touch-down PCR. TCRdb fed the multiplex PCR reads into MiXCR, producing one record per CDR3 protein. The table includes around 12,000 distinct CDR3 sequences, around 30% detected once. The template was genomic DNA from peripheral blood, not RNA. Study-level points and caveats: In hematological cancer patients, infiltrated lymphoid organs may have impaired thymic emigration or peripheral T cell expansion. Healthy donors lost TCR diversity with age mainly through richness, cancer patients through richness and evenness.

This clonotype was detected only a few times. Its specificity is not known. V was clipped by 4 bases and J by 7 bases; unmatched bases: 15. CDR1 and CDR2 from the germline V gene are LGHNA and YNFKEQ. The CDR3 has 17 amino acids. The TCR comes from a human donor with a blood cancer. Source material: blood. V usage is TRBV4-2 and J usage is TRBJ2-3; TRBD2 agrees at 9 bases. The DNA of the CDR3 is TGTGCCAGCAGCCTTTCTAATAGCGGGAGTAAGTCAAATACGCAGTATTTT. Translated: CASSLSNSGSKSNTQYF.